Reported below is one T cell receptor (beta chain). Using immunoSEQ multiplex PCR, the repertoire was profiled, and TCRdb retains in-frame clones only, with some absent. The sample lists 20,000 to 30,000 clones, roughly 90% occurring once. The data stem from a study of OX40 agonist ivuxolimab in advanced cancers. The CDR3 has 19 residues. The receptor comes from an adult with an advanced solid tumor such as melanoma, head and neck, liver or kidney cancer. The input for sequencing was CD4+ or CD8+ T cells sorted from blood, taken in a trial of the OX40 agonist ivuxolimab. The chain employs TRBV21-1 and TRBJ2-3; the D segment call TRBD2 is taken from the table without a DNA check. TRBV21-1 is a pseudogene segment. CDR3 DNA: TGTGCCAGCAGCAAAGGGGTTCCCTCGGGTCCCTGTGGCACAGATACGCAGTATTTT. Protein: CASSKGVPSGPCGTDTQYF.